These 7 T cell receptor beta chains originate from one sample sequenced in a study of response to subunit inactivated influenza vaccine. In TCRdb, the RT-PCR reads were re-called with MiXCR into one record per CDR3 protein. The data contain almost 600,000 distinct CDR3 sequences, 14% of them singletons. The sample consisted of PBMCs from blood, taken 11 to 12 days after vaccination. The receptors originated from a man in his fifties or sixties who received an inactivated influenza vaccine.

The rearrangement uses TRBV29-1 and TRBJ2-7; D is possibly TRBD1 (6 bases). The CDR3 sequence is 12 residues long. The V gene's germline CDR1 is SQVTM and CDR2 ANQGSEA. Trimming stripped 3 bases from V and 2 bases from J, with 8 bases between. CDR3 nucleotide sequence: TGCAGCGTTGACGCAGGGGCCTACGAGCAGTACTTC. Amino acids: CSVDAGAYEQYF.

Ten or more counts support this clonotype. DNA of the CDR3: TGCAGCGTTGAGGAGGTTAGCAATGAGCAGTTCTTC. Translated: CSVEEVSNEQFF. The chain links TRBV29-1 to TRBJ2-1; D perhaps matches TRBD2 (5 bases). This CDR3 contains 12 residues. Germline-derived CDR1 and CDR2 are SQVTM and ANQGSEA. V lost 3 bases, J lost 6 bases, and 9 bases lay in between.

CDR3: CASSSDSLNSYNEQFF. CDR3 DNA: TGTGCCAGCAGTTCTGACAGTTTGAATTCCTACAATGAGCAGTTCTTC. The chain joins TRBV6-2 or TRBV6-3 to TRBJ2-1; D perhaps matches TRBD1 (5 bases). The CDR3 has 16 residues. In germline, CDR1 is MNHEY, CDR2 SVGEGT. V was pared by 4 bases and J by 1 base, with 14 bases between.

In this sample, this clonotype turned up many times. The gene calls are TRBV12-3 or TRBV12-4 and TRBJ2-3, with 10 bases fitting TRBD2. The CDR3 totals 15 residues. J was trimmed by 0 bases and V by 5 bases; bases with no gene match: 2. The CDR3 loop reads CASSDSGGSTDTQYF. CDR3 bases: TGTGCCAGCAGTGATAGCGGGGGGAGCACAGATACGCAGTATTTT.

There are many counts of this clonotype. The rearrangement links TRBV6-2 or TRBV6-3 to TRBJ1-5; D is ambiguous. V lost 5 bases to trimming and J lost 7 bases, with 9 bases between them. This CDR3 spans 12 amino acids. Germline CDR1 is MNHEY and CDR2 is SVGEGT. Here the CDR3 reads CASSTPRQPQHF. In DNA form, the CDR3 reads TGTGCCAGCAGTACACCCAGGCAGCCCCAGCATTTT.

The rearrangement joins TRBV6-2 or TRBV6-3 to TRBJ1-5; TRBD1 aligns across 10 bases. V gave up 7 bases and J gave up 5 bases; unmatched junction bases: 5. CDR3 size: 14 residues. CDR1 and CDR2 (germline): MNHEY, SVGEGT. The CDR3 reads CASTRTGGYQPQHF. The CDR3 region has the DNA TGTGCCAGCACCAGGACAGGGGGGTATCAGCCCCAGCATTTT.

The CDR3 DNA reads as TGTGCCAGCAGCCTATTTACTAGCAATGAGCAGTTCTTC. This codes for CASSLFTSNEQFF. The J gene is TRBJ2-1, the V gene TRBV7-2; possibly TRBD2 for D (5 bases). V lost 5 bases and J lost 6, with 11 bases in between. Germline assignment: CDR1 SGHTA and CDR2 FQGNSA. This CDR3 is built from 13 residues.